This entry lists 24 T cell receptor beta chains sequenced from one sample in a study of blood T cell repertoires in COVID-19. Data came from immunoSEQ multiplex PCR; TCRdb stores just in-frame clones and leaves some out. The table includes roughly 230,000 clones, roughly 89% detected once. Input material: peripheral blood. Receptor source: a woman aged 40 to 50 who had recovered from COVID-19.

The CDR3 DNA sequence: TGTGCCTGGAGCCTGAGTAATGAAAAACTGTTTTTT. It yields the protein CAWSLSNEKLFF. This sequence joins TRBV30 and TRBJ1-4; unclear D gene. This CDR3 has 12 residues. Per the germline V gene, CDR1 is GTSNPN and CDR2 is SVGIG (reference sequence). Trimming took 3 bases from V and 4 from J, leaving 6 bases between them.

This clone was observed a single time. The rearrangement links TRBV18 to TRBJ1-2; TRBD1 agrees at 8 bases. There are 14 residues in the CDR3. V was clipped by 2 bases and J by 5 bases; unmatched bases: 4. In germline, CDR1 is KGHSH, CDR2 LQKENI. This CDR3 is CASSPGTGRYGYTF. The CDR3 coding sequence is TGTGCCAGCTCACCAGGGACAGGTCGATATGGCTACACCTTC.

V and J are TRBV7-9 and TRBJ1-2; 9 bases map to TRBD1. This CDR3 region has 16 residues. With 4 bases clipped from V and 4 bases from J, the junction kept 10 bases outside the gene matches. Germline V gene lookup returns CDR1 SEHNR and CDR2 FQNEAQ (reference sequence). As DNA, the CDR3 is TGTGCCAGCAGCTCCACCGGGACAGGGAGCCTCTATGGCTACACCTTC. It is translated as CASSSTGTGSLYGYTF.

The CDR3 here is CATSRTGVAYEQYF. The CDR3 DNA reads TGTGCCACCAGCAGGACAGGGGTGGCCTACGAGCAGTACTTC. V gene TRBV15 combines with J gene TRBJ2-7, with TRBD1 matching 8 bases. V gave up 3 bases and J gave up 2 bases; unmatched junction bases: 3. Germline V gene sequence: CDR1 LNHNV, CDR2 YYDKDF (reference sequence). The CDR3 sequence is 14 residues long.

This clone has a single count. The chain combines TRBV4-1 with TRBJ2-3; the match to TRBD1 covers 8 bases. Germline CDR1 MGHRA, CDR2 YSYEKL. Losses at the gene ends were 0 bases for V and 8 bases for J; bases not matched to a gene: 7. The CDR3 loop spans 15 amino acids. The CDR3 nucleotides read TGCGCCAGCAGCCAAGATGGGACAGGTTCAGGTACGCAGTATTTT. Translated, it gives CASSQDGTGSGTQYF.

This clone was detected only a few times. This chain uses TRBV3-1 (or the pseudogene TRBV3-2) with TRBJ2-1; a weak D match, TRBD1 (5 bases). CDR3 length: 14 amino acids. V was clipped by 1 base and J by 12 bases, with 16 bases between them. The germline V gene has CDR1 LGHDT and CDR2 YNNKEL (reference sequence). CDR3 in amino acids: CASSQVGTQGGQFF. The CDR3, as DNA: TGTGCCAGCAGCCAAGTTGGCACGCAGGGCGGGCAGTTCTTC.

This clone was observed a single time. The chain has TRBV7-9 and TRBJ2-3, with D tentatively TRBD2 (5 bases). Germline lookup yields CDR1 SEHNR and CDR2 FQNEAQ (reference sequence). The CDR3 loop spans 13 amino acids. V lost 4 bases and J 6 bases, leaving 11 bases between the germline ends. This CDR3 reads CASSSGVGDTQYF. DNA for the CDR3: TGTGCCAGCAGCTCCGGGGTGGGGGATACGCAGTATTTT.

V usage is TRBV9 and J usage is TRBJ2-3; 7 bases are shared with TRBD2. Germline trimming cut 3 bases from V and 5 bases from J; bases unmatched to any gene: 18. Germline V gene sequence: CDR1 SGDLS, CDR2 YYNGEE. The length of the CDR3 is 18 residues. CDR3 protein: CASSAGTVGGRGVDTQYF. In DNA form, the CDR3 reads TGTGCCAGCAGCGCCGGGACGGTCGGCGGGAGAGGCGTAGATACGCAGTATTTT.

The CDR3 DNA follows: TGTGCCACCAGTGTTGCGGGAGTTGGCACAGATACGCAGTATTTT. This encodes CATSVAGVGTDTQYF. The genes are TRBV24-1 and TRBJ2-3; 7 bases fit TRBD2. Per the germline V gene, CDR1 is KGHDR and CDR2 is SFDVKD. The J segment lost 1 base and the V segment lost 5 bases, leaving 5 bases of the junction unmatched. This CDR3 contains 15 residues.

The CDR3 DNA reads as TGTGCCAGCAGCCAGAAGGGGGGAGGGGAGAGCACAGATACGCAGTATTTT. Its protein product is CASSQKGGGESTDTQYF. The J gene is TRBJ2-3, the V gene TRBV4-2, with D possibly TRBD2 on 7 matching bases. Germline CDR1 LGHNA, CDR2 YNFKEQ. The CDR3 is 17 amino acids. V lost 3 bases and J lost 0, with 16 bases in between.

The chain combines TRBV27 with TRBJ1-2, with D hard to call. This CDR3 has 16 amino acids. CDR1 and CDR2 (germline): MNHEY, SMNVEV (reference sequence). Trimming removed 5 bases from V and 8 bases from J, with 24 bases in between. Here the CDR3 reads CASSTYRDLEVGGYTF. The CDR3 DNA is TGTGCCAGCAGTACATACCGGGATCTCGAAGTGGGAGGCTACACCTTC.

This chain links TRBV18 with TRBJ1-5; D is undetermined. CDR3 length: 15 residues. Germline CDR1 and CDR2: KGHSH and LQKENI. Trimming removed 3 bases from V and 1 base from J, with 10 bases in between. CDR3 amino acids: CASSPPAGSNQPQHF. DNA of the CDR3: TGTGCCAGCTCACCGCCCGCCGGGAGCAATCAGCCCCAGCATTTT.

This clone appeared once. The V and J genes are TRBV7-2 and TRBJ2-5; D gene uncertain. This CDR3 is built from 13 residues. Germline V gives CDR1 SGHTA, CDR2 FQGNSA. The ends were cut back, 3 bases at V and 7 bases at J, with 12 bases in the middle. The CDR3 bases are TGTGCCAGCAGCTTCTTTGACAAAAGGACCCAGTACTTC. Its translation: CASSFFDKRTQYF.

The V gene is TRBV6-2 or TRBV6-3, the J gene TRBJ2-7; D call uncertain. CDR3 length equals 14 residues. V was pared by 5 bases and J by 6 bases, with 17 bases between. CDR1 is MNHEY and CDR2 is SVGEGT in the germline V gene. CDR3 amino acids: CASSPNLLNSEQYV. In DNA form, the CDR3 reads TGTGCCAGCAGTCCAAATCTCCTCAACAGCGAGCAGTACGTC.

The J gene is TRBJ2-5, the V gene TRBV10-2; 14 positions agree with TRBD2. V dropped 4 bases and J dropped 1; count of bases not matched to a gene: 5. Germline assignment: CDR1 WSHSY and CDR2 SAAADI. The CDR3 length is 17 residues. Here the CDR3 reads CASSGTSGRPSQETQYF. CDR3 DNA sequence: TGCGCCAGCAGTGGGACTAGCGGGAGGCCGAGCCAAGAGACCCAGTACTTC.

This CDR3 is CASSDPQSEKLFF. CDR3 DNA: TGCGCCAGCAGTGACCCACAGAGTGAAAAACTGTTTTTT. The chain is built from TRBV10-1 and TRBJ1-4; D unresolved. V dropped 3 bases and J dropped 7 bases, with 9 bases sitting between them. Germline V gives CDR1 WNHNN, CDR2 SYGVQD (reference sequence). The CDR3 is 13 residues long.

The rearrangement joins TRBV5-4 to TRBJ1-1, with D possibly matching TRBD1 (5 bases). Trimming removed 9 bases at V and 6 bases at J, with 18 bases between. CDR1 is SGHNT, CDR2 YYREEE, per germline (reference sequence). The CDR3 runs 13 residues. The CDR3 nucleotides read TGTGCCACAGGACTGGGGACGGGGGCTGAAGCTTTCTTT. This translates into CATGLGTGAEAFF.

The gene calls are TRBV5-6 and TRBJ1-3; TRBD1 is a possible D gene (5 bases). Germline CDR1 and CDR2: SGHDT and YYEEEE. This CDR3 comprises 13 residues. V was cut by 4 bases and J by 4 bases, with 9 bases left in between. In nucleotides, the CDR3 is TGTGCCAGCAGCCCCTGGACAGGAAACACCATATATTTT. Its translation: CASSPWTGNTIYF.

The genes are TRBV30 and TRBJ2-1, with 9 nucleotides matching TRBD2. CDR1 GTSNPN and CDR2 SVGIG come from the germline V gene (reference sequence). J lost 5 bases, V lost 0 bases, and 5 bases had no gene match. This CDR3 contains 15 residues. The DNA of the CDR3 is TGTGCCTGGAGTGTACTGGCGGGAGGGGACAATGAGCAGTTCTTC. Its translation is CAWSVLAGGDNEQFF.

The chain links TRBV7-2 to TRBJ2-7, with TRBD2 identical over 7 bases. This CDR3 comprises 13 residues. Germline CDR1 and CDR2: SGHTA and FQGNSA. V gave up 1 base and J gave up 7 bases; unmatched junction bases: 4. Here the CDR3 reads CASSLGTSREQYV. CDR3 coding DNA: TGTGCCAGCAGCTTAGGGACTAGTCGGGAGCAGTACGTC.

The chain recombines TRBV2 with TRBJ2-5; 9 bases align to TRBD1. CDR1 and CDR2 from the germline V gene are SNHLY and FYNNEI. CDR3 length: 13 residues. J was trimmed by 6 bases and V by 4 bases; bases with no gene match: 3. CDR3 in DNA: TGTGCCAGCAGTGGACAGGGGGTAAAGACCCAGTACTTC. The encoded protein is CASSGQGVKTQYF. The whole variable domain, filled in from reference TRBV2 and TRBJ2-5, reads EPEVTQTPSHQVTQMGQEVILRCVPISNHLYFYWYRQILGQKVEFLVSFYNNEISEKSEIFDDQFSVERPDGSNFTLKIRSTKLEDSAMYFCASSGQGVKTQYFGPGTRLLVL.

This chain connects TRBV5-4 to TRBJ1-1; tentatively, D is TRBD1 (5 bases). This CDR3 region has 15 residues. Deletions cut 0 bases from V and 0 bases from J, with 9 bases between. Germline values: CDR1 SGHNT, CDR2 YYREEE (reference sequence). The CDR3 DNA is TGTGCCAGCAGCTTGGCCGGGGGGATGAACACTGAAGCTTTCTTT. It translates to CASSLAGGMNTEAFF.

This rearrangement joins TRBV5-6 to TRBJ2-1; D gene uncertain. The CDR3 sequence is 16 residues long. CDR1 is SGHDT and CDR2 is YYEEEE in the germline V gene. With 0 bases removed from V and 0 bases from J, the gap between germline ends came to 10 bases. CDR3 DNA sequence: TGTGCCAGCAGCTTGGAGCCGAGGAGCTCCTACAATGAGCAGTTCTTC. Protein: CASSLEPRSSYNEQFF.

This clone was recorded once. The V and J genes are TRBV4-2 and TRBJ2-5; 12 nucleotides line up with TRBD2. Trimming at V came to 0 bases and at J to 0 bases, leaving 5 bases not matched to a gene. This CDR3 has 18 amino acids. Germline V gene sequence: CDR1 LGHNA, CDR2 YNFKEQ. In DNA form, the CDR3 reads TGTGCCAGCAGCCAAGATTTTGGGACTAGCGGGTACCAAGAGACCCAGTACTTC. Translating gives CASSQDFGTSGYQETQYF.